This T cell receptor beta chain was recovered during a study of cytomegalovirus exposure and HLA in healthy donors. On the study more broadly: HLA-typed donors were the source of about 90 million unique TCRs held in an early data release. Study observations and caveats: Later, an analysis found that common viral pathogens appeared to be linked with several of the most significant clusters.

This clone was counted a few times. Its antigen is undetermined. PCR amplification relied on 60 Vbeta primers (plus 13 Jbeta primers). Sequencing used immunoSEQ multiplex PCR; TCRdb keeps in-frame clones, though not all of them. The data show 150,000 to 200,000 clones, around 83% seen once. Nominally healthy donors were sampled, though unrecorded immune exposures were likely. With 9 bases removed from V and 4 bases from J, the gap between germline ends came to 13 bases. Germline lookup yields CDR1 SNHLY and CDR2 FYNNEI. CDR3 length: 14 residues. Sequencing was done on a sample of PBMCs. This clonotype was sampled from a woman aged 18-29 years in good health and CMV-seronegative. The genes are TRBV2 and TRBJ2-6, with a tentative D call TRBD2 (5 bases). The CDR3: CASRVGVGANVLTF. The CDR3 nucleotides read TGTGCCAGTCGGGTCGGGGTGGGGGCCAACGTCCTGACTTTC.